Below, 30 T cell receptor beta chains from the same sample are listed, as sequenced in a study of CXCR3-negative and CXCR3-positive naive CD8 T cells. The libraries of TRB cDNA were prepared using 5' RACE with UMI labels. TCRdb reprocessed the 5' RACE reads; each CDR3 protein has one entry and no DNA is given. The sample has tens of thousands of distinct CDR3 sequences; the top ten hold roughly 0.99%. Sequences were obtained from naive CXCR3- CD8+ T cells from blood. Sample subset: CD45RO-CCR7+CD27+CD95- naive CD8+ T cells lacking CXCR3 (TNR3-). The receptor set was obtained from a human donor in good health. Some clones in this sample may be carry-over from other donors' samples.

This chain uses TRBV2 with TRBJ2-7; TCRdb reports TRBD1, a call that lacks DNA to check it against. Germline CDR1 is SNHLY and CDR2 is FYNNEI. The CDR3 is 12 residues long. The CDR3 loop reads CASWDISYEQYF.

The gene calls are TRBV6-1 and TRBJ2-1; with no DNA, the TCRdb D assignment of TRBD1 cannot be verified. Germline values: CDR1 MNHNS, CDR2 SASEGT. The CDR3 covers 15 residues. The CDR3 reads CASSESGGSYNEQFF.

The chain employs TRBV4-1 and TRBJ1-6; TCRdb's assignment of TRBD1 cannot be checked, as there is no DNA. The germline gives CDR1 MGHRA, CDR2 YSYEKL. The CDR3 extends over 17 amino acids. The CDR3 sequence: CASSQDHRTDYNSPLHF.

The chain links TRBV27 to TRBJ1-2. The CDR3 has 15 residues. Per germline, CDR1 MNHEY and CDR2 SMNVEV (reference sequence). The CDR3 reads CASSLSPAPNYGYTF.

V gene TRBV10-3 combines with J gene TRBJ1-4; TCRdb picks TRBD1, but there is no DNA to check that call. CDR3 length equals 17 residues. CDR1 and CDR2 from the germline V gene are ENHRY and SYGVKD. CDR3: CAISDGTRSGGDEKLFF.

The V call is TRBV7-2, the J call TRBJ2-1; checking the TCRdb D call of TRBD2 is not possible without DNA. The length of the CDR3 is 13 residues. From germline, CDR1 is SGHTA and CDR2 FQGNSA. The CDR3 region is CASSLNGPNEQFF.

The rearrangement joins TRBV5-1 to TRBJ1-5; TCRdb outputs TRBD1, but without DNA this stays unchecked. Germline assignment: CDR1 SGHRS and CDR2 YFSETQ. This CDR3 region has 15 residues. This chain's CDR3 is CASSLGRDGNQPQHF. The entire variable domain, with the rest obtained from reference TRBV5-1 and TRBJ1-5, is as follows: KAGVTQTPRYLIKTRGQQVTLSCSPISGHRSVSWYQQTPGQGLQFLFEYFSETQRNKGNFPGRFSGRQFSNSRSEMNVSTLELGDSALYLCASSLGRDGNQPQHFGDGTRLSIL.

The chain combines TRBV5-5 with TRBJ2-5; absent DNA, TCRdb's TRBD2 call cannot be checked. The CDR3 runs to 15 residues. The germline gives CDR1 SGHKS, CDR2 YYEKEE (reference sequence). The chain's CDR3 is CASSPGTSTQETQYF.

The rearrangement joins TRBV27 to TRBJ2-3; absent DNA, TCRdb's TRBD1 call cannot be checked. Germline lookup yields CDR1 MNHEY and CDR2 SMNVEV (reference sequence). CDR3 length equals 14 residues. The CDR3 loop is CASSFGGKADTQYF.

This rearrangement joins TRBV3-1 to TRBJ2-1; TCRdb proposes TRBD1, but this gene call is untestable without DNA. Germline loops: CDR1 LGHDT, CDR2 YNNKEL (reference sequence). The CDR3 runs 18 residues. The chain's CDR3 is CASSQETPRPVKNNEQFF.

This rearrangement joins TRBV7-8 to TRBJ1-1; TCRdb selects TRBD1, and the lack of DNA leaves this call unchecked. The length of the CDR3 is 15 residues. Germline lookup yields CDR1 SGHVS and CDR2 FQNEAQ. This chain's CDR3 is CASSSPGTGKGEAFF. The whole variable domain, remainder taken from reference TRBV7-8 and TRBJ1-1, is GAGVSQSPRYKVAKRGQDVALRCDPISGHVSLFWYQQALGQGPEFLTYFQNEAQLDKSGLPSDRFFAERPEGSVSTLKIQRTQQEDSAVYLCASSSPGTGKGEAFFGQGTRLTVV.

J is TRBJ2-7 and V is TRBV6-2 or TRBV6-3; TCRdb's D gene call, TRBD1, goes unchecked for lack of DNA. Germline-derived CDR1 and CDR2 are MNHEY and SVGEGT. CDR3 length equals 12 residues. The CDR3 here is CASSYSAGELYF.

The V gene is TRBV12-3 or TRBV12-4, the J gene TRBJ2-1; lacking DNA, the TRBD2 call made by TCRdb goes unchecked. The CDR3 is 14 residues long. This chain's CDR3 is CASSRLAANNEQFF.

The J gene is TRBJ2-7, the V gene TRBV6-2 or TRBV6-3; the TCRdb call, TRBD2, lacks DNA for checking. This CDR3 contains 17 residues. CDR1 MNHEY and CDR2 SVGEGT come from the germline V gene. The CDR3 region is CASRGLADLPYSYEQYF.

V usage is TRBV5-1 and J usage is TRBJ2-1; there is no DNA to check the TCRdb D call of TRBD1. The CDR3 is 17 amino acids. Germline values: CDR1 SGHRS, CDR2 YFSETQ. The CDR3 is CASSLEGGGSSYNEQFF.

The chain carries TRBV3-1 and TRBJ2-7; TCRdb designates TRBD1, a call that cannot be tested without DNA. The CDR3 covers 13 residues. The V gene's germline CDR1 is LGHDT and CDR2 YNNKEL (reference sequence). This CDR3 reads CASSPDTSLEQYF.

The chain joins TRBV28 to TRBJ2-3; TCRdb selects TRBD2, and the lack of DNA leaves this call unchecked. This CDR3 spans 17 amino acids. Germline values: CDR1 MDHEN, CDR2 SYDVKM. CDR3 in amino acids: CASSLSGRLGGPDTQYF. The full variable domain, its missing parts supplied by reference TRBV28 and TRBJ2-3, is DVKVTQSSRYLVKRTGEKVFLECVQDMDHENMFWYRQDPGLGLRLIYFSYDVKMKEKGDIPEGYSVSREKKERFSLILESASTNQTSMYLCASSLSGRLGGPDTQYFGPGTRLTVL.

The V call is TRBV7-3, the J call TRBJ2-5; checking the TCRdb D call of TRBD1 is not possible without DNA. The CDR3 covers 13 residues. Germline lookup yields CDR1 SGHTA and CDR2 FQGTGA. CDR3 amino acids: CASIGQGPETQYF.

The chain uses TRBV29-1 and TRBJ2-7. The CDR3 runs 13 residues. Germline CDR1 reads SQVTM; CDR2 reads ANQGSEA. The CDR3 region is CSVEVVGTYEQYF.

The genes are TRBV24-1 and TRBJ2-1. The CDR3 totals 13 residues. Germline CDR1 is KGHDR and CDR2 is SFDVKD. The CDR3 loop reads CATSDLGNNEQFF.

The chain employs TRBV20-1 and TRBJ2-1; the TCRdb D gene call, TRBD2, has no DNA to confirm it. The germline V gene encodes CDR1 DFQATT and CDR2 SNEGSKA (reference sequence). The CDR3 runs 15 residues. CDR3 amino acids: CSAGIAGLHYNEQFF.

The V gene is TRBV29-1, the J gene TRBJ2-7. Germline V gene sequence: CDR1 SQVTM, CDR2 ANQGSEA. This CDR3 comprises 11 residues. CDR3 residues: CSVDLYGEQYF.

The chain uses TRBV5-1 and TRBJ2-7; TCRdb's D call of TRBD1 is untestable without DNA. The CDR3 has 14 residues. The germline V gene has CDR1 SGHRS and CDR2 YFSETQ. CDR3 protein: CASSLAPGVNEKYF.

The chain joins TRBV20-1 to TRBJ1-1; lacking DNA, the TRBD1 call made by TCRdb goes unchecked. The CDR3 is 13 residues long. Per germline, CDR1 DFQATT and CDR2 SNEGSKA (reference sequence). Here the CDR3 reads CSVRGTGNTEAFF.

The chain links TRBV29-1 to TRBJ2-2; the TCRdb D gene call, TRBD1, has no DNA to confirm it. Germline V gene sequence: CDR1 SQVTM, CDR2 ANQGSEA. This CDR3 is 14 amino acids long. CDR3 amino acids: CSVGAQGLTGELFF.

The chain links TRBV7-8 to TRBJ2-1; TCRdb picks TRBD1, but there is no DNA to check that call. The CDR3 consists of 12 residues. Germline CDR1 and CDR2: SGHVS and FQNEAQ. The CDR3 sequence: CASSVNRDEQFF.

The chain uses TRBV7-6 and TRBJ2-6. There are 16 residues in the CDR3. The germline V gene encodes CDR1 SGHVS and CDR2 FNYEAQ. CDR3 sequence reads: CASSLGYGAGANVLTF. Combining the CDR3 with reference TRBV7-6 and TRBJ2-6 gives the whole variable domain GAGVSQSPRYKVTKRGQDVALRCDPISGHVSLYWYRQALGQGPEFLTYFNYEAQQDKSGLPNDRFSAERPEGSISTLTIQRTEQRDSAMYRCASSLGYGAGANVLTFGAGSRLTVL.

The rearrangement uses TRBV7-3 and TRBJ2-3. The CDR3 has 13 amino acids. Germline CDR1 is SGHTA and CDR2 is FQGTGA. The CDR3 spells CASSHEPTDTQYF. Full variable domain (outside the CDR3, taken from reference TRBV7-3 and TRBJ2-3): GAGVSQTPSNKVTEKGKYVELRCDPISGHTALYWYRQSLGQGPEFLIYFQGTGAADDSGLPNDRFFAVRPEGSVSTLKIQRTERGDSAVYLCASSHEPTDTQYFGPGTRLTVL.

J is TRBJ2-7 and V is TRBV12-3 or TRBV12-4; TCRdb reports TRBD1, a call that lacks DNA to check it against. The CDR3 extends over 16 amino acids. The CDR3 protein is CASRQILGTMVHEQYF.

V and J are TRBV29-1 and TRBJ1-2; the TCRdb call, TRBD1, lacks DNA for checking. The CDR3 has 15 residues. Germline loops: CDR1 SQVTM, CDR2 ANQGSEA. CDR3 sequence: CSVEDATSGLDGYTF.